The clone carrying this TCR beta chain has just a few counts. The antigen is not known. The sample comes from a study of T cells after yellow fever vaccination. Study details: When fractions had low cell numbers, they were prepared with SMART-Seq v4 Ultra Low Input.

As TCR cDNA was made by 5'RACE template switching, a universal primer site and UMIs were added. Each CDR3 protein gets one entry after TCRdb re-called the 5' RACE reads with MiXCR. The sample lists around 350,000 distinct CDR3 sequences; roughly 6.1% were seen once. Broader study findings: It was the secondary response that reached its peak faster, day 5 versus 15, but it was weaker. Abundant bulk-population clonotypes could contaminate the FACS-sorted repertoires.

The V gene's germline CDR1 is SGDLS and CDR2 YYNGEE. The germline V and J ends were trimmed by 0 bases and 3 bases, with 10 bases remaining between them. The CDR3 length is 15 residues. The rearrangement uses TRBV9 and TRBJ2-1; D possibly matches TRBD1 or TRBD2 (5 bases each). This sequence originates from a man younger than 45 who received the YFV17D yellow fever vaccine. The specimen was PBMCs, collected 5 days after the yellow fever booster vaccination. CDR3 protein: CASSVDGARYNEQFF. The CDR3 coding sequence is TGTGCCAGCAGCGTAGACGGGGCTCGCTACAATGAGCAGTTCTTC.